The 30 T cell receptor beta chains below all came from one sample that was sequenced in a study of long-term antiretroviral therapy in people with HIV. Researchers ran immunoSEQ v3.0 at survey level. Sequenced by immunoSEQ multiplex PCR; TCRdb stores in-frame clones only, minus some. The profile covers under 20,000 clones, with under 80% appearing a single time and around 14% taken by the ten largest. This specimen consisted of unsorted PBMCs, obtained less than 2.2 years before starting antiretroviral therapy. The receptor set was obtained from a man aged 30-40 years with HIV.

This clone was recorded once. The rearrangement links TRBV6-6 to TRBJ2-2; 11 bases match TRBD2. CDR1 MNHNY and CDR2 SVGAGI come from the germline V gene (reference sequence). Trimming took 10 bases from V and 1 from J; bases not matched to a gene: 2. The CDR3 has 14 residues. The CDR3 loop reads CATLAGGNTGELFF. The CDR3 DNA sequence: TGTGCCACTCTAGCGGGAGGGAACACCGGGGAGCTGTTTTTT.

The V call is TRBV2, the J call TRBJ2-2; D is perhaps TRBD2 (6 bases). The V and J ends lost 4 bases and 5 bases respectively, with 11 bases between them. CDR1 is SNHLY, CDR2 FYNNEI, per germline. The CDR3 is 14 amino acids. CDR3 DNA: TGTGCCAGCAGTGCTGACCGGGGGACCGGGGAGCTGTTTTTT. Encoded protein: CASSADRGTGELFF. The variable domain in full, completed from reference TRBV2 and TRBJ2-2, reads EPEVTQTPSHQVTQMGQEVILRCVPISNHLYFYWYRQILGQKVEFLVSFYNNEISEKSEIFDDQFSVERPDGSNFTLKIRSTKLEDSAMYFCASSADRGTGELFFGEGSRLTVL.

The sample holds a few counts of this clone. This sequence joins TRBV9 and TRBJ1-5, with D unresolved. The CDR3 sequence is 13 residues long. Germline V gives CDR1 SGDLS, CDR2 YYNGEE. V lost 1 base and J lost 8, with 10 bases in between. CDR3 in DNA: TGTGCCAGCAGCGTAAACCCAGGAGAGCCCCAGCATTTT. It codes for CASSVNPGEPQHF. The complete variable domain, with remaining parts taken from reference TRBV9 and TRBJ1-5, reads DSGVTQTPKHLITATGQRVTLRCSPRSGDLSVYWYQQSLDQGLQFLIQYYNGEERAKGNILERFSAQQFPDLHSELNLSSLELGDSALYFCASSVNPGEPQHFGDGTRLSIL.

This chain connects TRBV11-3 to TRBJ2-2, with D perhaps TRBD2 (6 bases). Germline-derived CDR1 and CDR2 are SGHNT and YENEEA. The V end was cut by 1 base, the J end by 5 bases, with 17 bases between. This CDR3 spans 17 amino acids. CDR3 DNA sequence: TGTGCCAGCAGCTTAGGTTCGGCGGGAATTGGAACCGGGGAGCTGTTTTTT. It yields the protein CASSLGSAGIGTGELFF.

CDR3 DNA sequence: TGCGCCAGCAGCCTTAATGGACAGGGACGCTACGAGCAGTACTTC. Protein sequence: CASSLNGQGRYEQYF. The chain uses TRBV5-1 and TRBJ2-7; 8 bases line up with TRBD1. Germline V gene data show CDR1 as SGHRS and CDR2 as YFSETQ. The V segment lost 4 bases and the J segment 3 bases; nucleotides outside the gene matches: 9. The CDR3 is made up of 15 amino acids. Supplemented by reference TRBV5-1 and TRBJ2-7, the full variable domain reads KAGVTQTPRYLIKTRGQQVTLSCSPISGHRSVSWYQQTPGQGLQFLFEYFSETQRNKGNFPGRFSGRQFSNSRSEMNVSTLELGDSALYLCASSLNGQGRYEQYFGPGTRLTVT.

This clone showed up just a few times. CDR3: CASSELTGLGGYTF. The DNA of the CDR3 is TGTGCCAGCAGTGAACTCACAGGGTTGGGTGGCTACACCTTC. V is TRBV6-1 and J is TRBJ1-2; D might be TRBD1 (6 bases). V was clipped by 2 bases and J by 7 bases, with 14 bases between them. The CDR3 is made up of 14 amino acids. The germline gives CDR1 MNHNS, CDR2 SASEGT.

This clone was observed a handful of times. Germline is not matched at one junction end, which may reflect a read error. The CDR3 region has the DNA TGCGCCAGCAGCTTCCGGGACAGCTCTGCTCCTACGAATACGGCCTTC. The encoded protein is CASSFRDSSAPTNTAF. The V and J genes are TRBV5-1 and TRBJ2-7, with 7 nucleotides matching TRBD1. The germline V gene encodes CDR1 SGHRS and CDR2 YFSETQ. The CDR3 spans 16 residues.

In its sample, this clone was seen a few times. The rearrangement links TRBV7-9 to TRBJ2-7; D gene unclear. In germline, CDR1 is SEHNR, CDR2 FQNEAQ (reference sequence). The CDR3 sequence is 13 residues long. Trimming left V 0 bases short and J 2 bases short, with 5 bases between. The DNA of the CDR3 is TGTGCCAGCAGCTTAGCTAACACCTACGAGCAGTACTTC. Residues: CASSLANTYEQYF.

This rearrangement joins TRBV28 to TRBJ2-7, with 7 bases fitting TRBD2. Germline trimming cut 5 bases from V and 4 bases from J; bases unmatched to any gene: 8. This CDR3 is 14 amino acids long. Germline V lookup: CDR1 MDHEN, CDR2 SYDVKM. CDR3 DNA: TGTGCCAGCAGTCCCCCGCGGGGGACGTACGAGCAGTACTTC. This encodes CASSPPRGTYEQYF.

The rearrangement links TRBV4-3 to TRBJ2-7; D is perhaps TRBD1 (6 bases). Per the germline V gene, CDR1 is LGHNA and CDR2 is YSLEER. The CDR3 sequence is 14 residues long. Between the trimmed V and J ends, which lost 4 bases and 1 base, there was a span of 11 bases. DNA of the CDR3: TGCGCCAGCAGCCTAGGGACATCGTCCTACGAGCAGTACTTC. Its protein is CASSLGTSSYEQYF.

The CDR3 DNA sequence: TGTGCCAGCAGTCCCGGGACACATCTAGCCAAAAACATTCAGTACTTC. It yields the protein CASSPGTHLAKNIQYF. The rearrangement links TRBV27 to TRBJ2-4, with TRBD1 as a possible D gene (6 bases). The germline V gene encodes CDR1 MNHEY and CDR2 SMNVEV (reference sequence). There are 16 residues in the CDR3. Trimming cost V 5 bases and J 0 bases, with 14 bases left between them.

The J gene is TRBJ1-4, the V gene TRBV29-1; D may be TRBD1 (5 bases). Germline V gene sequence: CDR1 SQVTM, CDR2 ANQGSEA. The CDR3 has 16 amino acids. Trimming removed 0 bases at V and 8 bases at J, with 19 bases between. The CDR3 loop is CSVEDAQASQREKLFF. The CDR3 DNA is TGCAGCGTTGAAGATGCACAGGCCTCACAGAGGGAAAAACTGTTTTTT.

Only one count was recorded for this clone. The V call is TRBV28, the J call TRBJ2-7, with D possibly TRBD1 on 5 matching bases. The CDR3 has 10 residues. Trimming took 8 bases from V and 4 from J, leaving 6 bases between them. The germline V gene has CDR1 MDHEN and CDR2 SYDVKM. This CDR3 reads CASGQYEQYF. As DNA, the CDR3 is TGTGCCAGCGGACAATACGAGCAGTACTTC.

This clone has a handful of counts. CDR3 protein: CASSEGDSYNSPLHF. DNA of the CDR3: TGTGCCAGCAGTGAAGGGGACTCCTATAATTCACCCCTCCACTTT. V gene TRBV6-4 combines with J gene TRBJ1-6, with TRBD1 as a possible D gene (5 bases). Germline CDR1 reads MRHNA; CDR2 reads SNTAGT. The CDR3 extends over 15 amino acids. V shed 3 bases and J shed 0 bases, with 6 bases lying between them.

This chain joins TRBV7-9 and TRBJ2-7; 11 bases map to TRBD1. The V and J ends lost 5 bases and 2 bases, in that order; junction bases with no gene match: 5. The CDR3 length is 15 residues. Germline V gene data show CDR1 as SEHNR and CDR2 as FQNEAQ (reference sequence). CDR3 nucleotide sequence: TGTGCCAGCAGCGAGGAGGACAGGGGGCCCTACGAGCAGTACTTC. Residues: CASSEEDRGPYEQYF. Looking up the rest from reference TRBV7-9 and TRBJ2-7 gives the full variable domain: DTGVSQNPRHKITKRGQNVTFRCDPISEHNRLYWYRQTLGQGPEFLTYFQNEAQLEKSRLLSDRFSAERPKGSFSTLEIQRTEQGDSAMYLCASSEEDRGPYEQYFGPGTRLTVT.

This rearrangement joins TRBV5-4 to TRBJ2-1; tentative D call: TRBD1 (5 bases). The CDR3 loop spans 15 amino acids. Trimming shortened V by 2 bases and J by 6 bases, and 15 bases separated the two germline ends. Germline V gives CDR1 SGHNT, CDR2 YYREEE (reference sequence). The CDR3 loop reads CASSLPAGHSNEQFF. Written as DNA, the CDR3 is TGTGCCAGCAGCTTACCCGCAGGGCATTCCAATGAGCAGTTCTTC.

The DNA of the CDR3 is TGTGCCATCAGTGATGCCATCCGCTCCTACAATGAGCAGTTCTTC. Its translation is CAISDAIRSYNEQFF. This chain joins TRBV10-3 and TRBJ2-1; D is unresolved. The CDR3 is 15 amino acids. Per germline, CDR1 ENHRY and CDR2 SYGVKD. V was clipped by 3 bases and J by 0 bases, with 9 bases between them.

The V and J genes are TRBV14 and TRBJ2-3; no reliable D call. Trimming took 5 bases from V and 1 from J, leaving 10 bases between them. This CDR3 spans 14 amino acids. From germline, CDR1 is SGHDN and CDR2 FVKESK. The CDR3: CASSVTPGTDTQYF. The CDR3 nucleotides are TGTGCCAGCAGCGTCACCCCTGGCACAGATACGCAGTATTTT.

CDR3 in DNA: TGTGCCAGCAGCCCCGGACAGGGGGCGAGAGAAGAGACCCAGTACTTC. Translation gives CASSPGQGAREETQYF. The genes are TRBV4-2 and TRBJ2-5; the match to TRBD1 covers 11 bases. This CDR3 has 16 residues. J was trimmed by 3 bases and V by 4 bases; bases with no gene match: 7. CDR1 is LGHNA, CDR2 YNFKEQ, per germline.

This clone was observed a few times. The chain has TRBV19 and TRBJ1-6; no clear D. In germline, CDR1 is LNHDA, CDR2 SQIVND (reference sequence). The CDR3 has 14 residues. Deletions cut 6 bases from V and 5 bases from J, with 11 bases between. The CDR3 is CASRIPGHNSPLHF. For the CDR3, the DNA is TGTGCCAGTAGAATCCCTGGACATAATTCACCCCTCCACTTT.

This clone was detected only once. The V gene is TRBV10-3, the J gene TRBJ1-5; D is possibly TRBD1 (6 bases). The CDR3 has 13 amino acids. V dropped 11 bases and J dropped 1 base, with 12 bases sitting between them. Looked up from germline, CDR1 is ENHRY and CDR2 is SYGVKD. This CDR3 reads CAVSGASNQPQHF. The DNA of the CDR3 is TGTGCCGTTTCAGGGGCCAGCAATCAGCCCCAGCATTTT.

CDR3 bases: TGTGCCAGTAGCCTGAGCGGGGGCCAGGTTTCTGCCAATCAGCCCCAGCATTTT. Its translation: CASSLSGGQVSANQPQHF. The J gene is TRBJ1-5, the V gene TRBV19; perhaps TRBD1 as D (6 bases). The CDR3 is 18 residues long. CDR1 and CDR2 from the germline V gene are LNHDA and SQIVND (reference sequence). The V and J ends lost 6 bases and 3 bases respectively, with 24 bases between them.

V usage is TRBV6-5 and J usage is TRBJ1-4; no clear D. Trimming removed 4 bases from V and 8 bases from J, with 8 bases in between. The V gene's germline CDR1 is MNHEY and CDR2 SVGAGI. This CDR3 contains 12 residues. CDR3 amino acids: CASSFPGEKLFF. CDR3 nucleotide sequence: TGTGCCAGCAGTTTCCCTGGCGAAAAACTGTTTTTT.

The chain employs TRBV28 and TRBJ1-1; perhaps TRBD1 as D (5 bases). The CDR3 is made up of 15 amino acids. Trimming left V 1 base short and J 4 bases short, with 13 bases between. Per the germline V gene, CDR1 is MDHEN and CDR2 is SYDVKM. This CDR3 reads CASSLYHRGGTEAFF. CDR3 in DNA: TGTGCCAGCAGTTTATACCACCGCGGGGGCACTGAAGCTTTCTTT.

The gene calls are TRBV7-6 and TRBJ1-1; no clear D. V lost 1 base, J lost 8 bases, and 11 bases lay in between. The CDR3 runs to 13 residues. Germline assignment: CDR1 SGHVS and CDR2 FNYEAQ. CDR3 in DNA: TGTGCCAGCAGCTTAGGCCCCAGGACCGAAGCTTTCTTT. It specifies CASSLGPRTEAFF.

This clone appeared a single time. Compared with germline, one end of the junction differs, possibly owing to a read error. The chain recombines TRBV7-7 with TRBJ2-5; the match to TRBD2 covers 7 bases. There are 14 residues in the CDR3. CDR1 is SSHAT and CDR2 is FNYEAQ in the germline V gene (reference sequence). Here the CDR3 reads CASSSLADKRAQYF. CDR3 bases: TGTGCTAGCAGCTCTCTAGCGGACAAGAGAGCCCAGTACTTC. Combining the CDR3 with reference TRBV7-7 and TRBJ2-5 gives the whole variable domain GAGVSQSPRYKVTKRGQDVTLRCDPISSHATLYWYQQALGQGPEFLTYFNYEAQPDKSGLPSDRFSAERPEGSISTLTIQRTEQRDSAMYRCASSSLADKRAQYFGPGTRLLVL.

The rearrangement links TRBV6-1 to TRBJ1-2; D perhaps matches TRBD1 (6 bases). V lost 3 bases and J lost 4, with 9 bases in between. The CDR3 runs to 13 residues. Germline-derived CDR1 and CDR2 are MNHNS and SASEGT. CDR3 in DNA: TGTGCCAGCAGTGAGGAAGGGGGCTATGGCTACACCTTC. Translating it yields CASSEEGGYGYTF.

This clone is large within its sample. Other DNA sequences in this specimen translate into the identical CDR3. The rearrangement joins TRBV7-9 to TRBJ2-7; 10 nucleotides match TRBD2. Germline V gives CDR1 SEHNR, CDR2 FQNEAQ (reference sequence). This CDR3 is built from 15 residues. V lost 3 bases, J lost 1 base, and 3 bases stayed unmatched. In DNA, the CDR3 is TGTGCCAGCAGCTTTAGCGGGGGGCCATCCTACGAGCAGTACTTC. Translating it yields CASSFSGGPSYEQYF.

There are a few counts of this clone. The rearrangement uses TRBV5-8 and TRBJ1-2, with 8 nucleotides matching TRBD1. The germline CDR1 and CDR2 sequences are SGHTS and YDEGEE. CDR3 length: 13 residues. The junction had 7 bases not matched to a gene; V was cut back by 7 bases and J by 5 bases. DNA of the CDR3: TGTGCCAGCGCCACAGGGGGTTGGTATGGCTACACCTTC. This gives the protein CASATGGWYGYTF.

The rearrangement joins TRBV7-8 to TRBJ1-5; tentative D call: TRBD1 (6 bases). This CDR3 has 13 amino acids. Trimming took off 6 bases at V and 4 bases at J, with 10 bases between the two ends. Germline V gene lookup returns CDR1 SGHVS and CDR2 FQNEAQ. In DNA, the CDR3 is TGTGCCAGCAGGAACAGGGTGAATCAGCCCCAGCATTTT. Its translation is CASRNRVNQPQHF.